This entry describes one TCR beta chain. The sample comes from a study of blood T cell repertoires in COVID-19. Overall study: Sites in the United States, Italy and Spain provided acute and convalescent COVID-19 samples. T cells, B-cell-depleted T cells, or PBMCs supplied cDNA or gDNA.

Per the original methods: Reference gene primer amplification in the assay estimated nucleated cell counts. The assay was immunoSEQ multiplex PCR, and TCRdb's table has in-frame clones only and misses some. V, J and clone size are those of that table, while D and trimming were read from the DNA. Here the sample spans roughly 250,000 clones, over 70% being singletons. CDR1 SGHNT and CDR2 YYREEE come from the germline V gene (reference sequence). This CDR3 has 16 amino acids. The V end lost 3 bases, the J end lost 5 bases, and 17 bases lay between the germline ends. This chain connects TRBV5-4 to TRBJ2-2; TRBD1 might be the D (8 bases). Sequencing was carried out using peripheral blood. This receptor was taken from an elderly woman with acute or convalescent COVID-19. In nucleotides, the CDR3 is TGTGCCAGCAGCTCGGACAGGGCCGGGGGGACCGGGGAGCTGTTTTTT. Its protein product is CASSSDRAGGTGELFF.